The 24 T cell receptor beta chains reported below all come from one sample, sequenced in a study of siplizumab effects on memory and regulatory T cells. Clones were read by immunoSEQ multiplex PCR, and TCRdb kept only the in-frame ones, dropping some. The sample yields approximately 82,000 clones, about nine tenths seen once. Sequencing used Tregs sorted from blood. The source of these receptors is a human donor in good health.

This chain joins TRBV11-3 and TRBJ2-2; unclear D gene. There are 14 residues in the CDR3. V lost 6 bases and J 3 bases, leaving 11 bases between the germline ends. Looked up from germline, CDR1 is SGHNT and CDR2 is YENEEA. CDR3 nucleotides: TGTGCCAGCAGATCGAACGTCGACACCGGGGAGCTGTTTTTT. This translates into CASRSNVDTGELFF.

The CDR3 here is CASSLRAGGAVNEQFF. The CDR3 bases are TGTGCCAGCAGCCTAAGGGCGGGGGGGGCCGTAAATGAGCAGTTCTTC. The rearrangement uses TRBV7-2 and TRBJ2-1; 9 bases align to TRBD2. The CDR3 runs 16 residues. Germline CDR1 and CDR2: SGHTA and FQGNSA. The trim removed 5 bases at V and 7 bases at J, leaving 12 bases unmatched.

The V gene is TRBV5-1, the J gene TRBJ2-5, with 10 positions matching TRBD2. J gave up 5 bases and V 2 bases, and 3 bases lay outside the gene matches. The CDR3 length is 14 residues. Germline CDR1 and CDR2: SGHRS and YFSETQ. The CDR3 loop reads CASSFSSGGETQYF. The CDR3 DNA reads as TGCGCCAGCAGCTTTTCTAGCGGGGGTGAGACCCAGTACTTC.

This chain joins TRBV7-6 and TRBJ2-2; D not certain. The CDR3 is made up of 16 amino acids. V lost 5 bases and J 2 bases, leaving 15 bases between the germline ends. Germline assignment: CDR1 SGHVS and CDR2 FNYEAQ. The CDR3 DNA follows: TGTGCCAGCAGCACGTTGGGCTGGGGAAACACCGGGGAGCTGTTTTTT. It is translated as CASSTLGWGNTGELFF. Filled out from reference TRBV7-6 and TRBJ2-2, the complete variable domain reads GAGVSQSPRYKVTKRGQDVALRCDPISGHVSLYWYRQALGQGPEFLTYFNYEAQQDKSGLPNDRFSAERPEGSISTLTIQRTEQRDSAMYRCASSTLGWGNTGELFFGEGSRLTVL.

The chain couples TRBV18 to TRBJ2-2; 7 bases line up with TRBD1. Germline CDR1 and CDR2: KGHSH and LQKENI. The CDR3 is 15 residues long. The J segment lost 5 bases and the V segment lost 5 bases, leaving 8 bases of the junction unmatched. The CDR3 sequence is CASSAQGLMTGELFF. The CDR3 nucleotides are TGTGCCAGCTCAGCACAGGGGCTGATGACCGGGGAGCTGTTTTTT.

The gene calls are TRBV19 and TRBJ2-2; TRBD2 agrees at 8 bases. Trimming removed 9 bases from V and 3 bases from J; junction bases left unmatched: 6. This CDR3 contains 14 residues. Germline V CDR1 and CDR2: LNHDA, SQIVND (reference sequence). The CDR3 DNA reads TGTGCCAGCGCCGGGGGGGGGCACACCGGGGAGCTGTTTTTT. Its protein is CASAGGGHTGELFF.

The V call is TRBV25-1, the J call TRBJ1-2, with 9 bases aligning to TRBD1. This CDR3 is built from 14 residues. Germline V gene data show CDR1 as MGHDK and CDR2 as SYGVNS. The J segment lost 4 bases and the V segment lost 4 bases, leaving 4 bases of the junction unmatched. Here the CDR3 reads CASSGGTGTYGYTF. In DNA form, the CDR3 reads TGTGCCAGCAGTGGAGGGACAGGGACCTATGGCTACACCTTC.

V usage is TRBV28 and J usage is TRBJ1-2; D not resolved. Deletions cut 2 bases from V and 0 bases from J, with 16 bases between. This CDR3 is 17 amino acids long. Germline CDR1 and CDR2: MDHEN and SYDVKM. The CDR3 DNA is TGTGCCAGCAGTTTAAAGGGCAGCATTTTAGCTAACTATGGCTACACCTTC. Its translation is CASSLKGSILANYGYTF.

The V call is TRBV10-3, the J call TRBJ1-1; 7 nucleotides align to TRBD1. The V gene's germline CDR1 is ENHRY and CDR2 SYGVKD. The V segment lost 6 bases and the J segment 1 base; nucleotides outside the gene matches: 11. The CDR3 loop spans 16 amino acids. The CDR3 loop reads CAISEGWTGGNTEAFF. The CDR3 nucleotides read TGTGCCATCAGCGAGGGCTGGACAGGCGGGAACACTGAAGCTTTCTTT.

V is TRBV2 and J is TRBJ2-5, with D possibly being TRBD1 (5 bases). The CDR3 consists of 15 residues. V dropped 2 bases and J dropped 5 bases, with 15 bases sitting between them. Germline CDR1 reads SNHLY; CDR2 reads FYNNEI. CDR3 DNA sequence: TGTGCCAGCAGTGAACAGAGGCAGGGCAGGGAGACCCAGTACTTC. It encodes CASSEQRQGRETQYF.

The rearrangement links TRBV4-1 to TRBJ2-1; weak D call: TRBD1 (6 bases). Trimming took 4 bases from V and 5 from J, leaving 15 bases between them. The CDR3 totals 15 residues. The germline V gene encodes CDR1 MGHRA and CDR2 YSYEKL. In DNA, the CDR3 is TGCGCCAGCAGCCCTAGGGGGACGGAAAACAATGAGCAGTTCTTC. Translated: CASSPRGTENNEQFF.

The rearrangement links TRBV5-4 to TRBJ2-1, with 9 bases that match TRBD1. V shed 4 bases and J 8 bases; nucleotides not matched to a gene: 10. This CDR3 spans 15 amino acids. In germline, CDR1 is SGHNT, CDR2 YYREEE (reference sequence). The chain's CDR3 is CASSPWDRDSHEQFF. The CDR3 nucleotides are TGTGCCAGCAGCCCGTGGGACAGGGACTCTCATGAGCAGTTCTTC.

This chain's CDR3 is CASRGGAYYTGELFF. The CDR3 DNA follows: TGTGCCAGTCGGGGAGGGGCATATTACACCGGGGAGCTGTTTTTT. The chain couples TRBV19 to TRBJ2-2; 7 positions agree with TRBD2. Per the germline V gene, CDR1 is LNHDA and CDR2 is SQIVND (reference sequence). V shed 8 bases, J shed 3 bases, and the junction held 9 bases outside the gene matches. The CDR3 length is 15 residues.

V gene TRBV6-5 combines with J gene TRBJ2-1, with D tentatively TRBD2 (6 bases). The V end was cut by 7 bases, the J end by 2 bases, with 15 bases between. Germline CDR1 and CDR2: MNHEY and SVGAGI. CDR3 length: 15 amino acids. CDR3: CASTPGAGPYNEQFF. CDR3 in DNA: TGTGCCAGCACTCCCGGGGCGGGGCCCTACAATGAGCAGTTCTTC.

The chain combines TRBV6-5 with TRBJ1-2, with D possibly matching TRBD1 (6 bases). Germline V gene sequence: CDR1 MNHEY, CDR2 SVGAGI. The V gene lost 7 bases and the J gene lost 6 bases, with 18 bases spanning the gap. This CDR3 has 14 amino acids. This CDR3 reads CASKGDLDIDGYTF. CDR3 nucleotides: TGTGCCAGCAAGGGGGACCTTGACATAGATGGCTACACCTTC.

The chain carries TRBV7-3 and TRBJ2-7; D is undetermined. The CDR3 contains 16 residues. Trimming left V 2 bases short and J 3 bases short, with 17 bases between. Germline-derived CDR1 and CDR2 are SGHTA and FQGTGA. The chain's CDR3 is CASSLYPDVSVYEQYF. CDR3 DNA: TGTGCCAGCAGCTTATACCCGGACGTGTCGGTCTACGAGCAGTACTTC.

The chain carries TRBV19 and TRBJ1-6; unclear D gene. From germline, CDR1 is LNHDA and CDR2 SQIVND (reference sequence). This CDR3 is 14 amino acids long. V lost 2 bases and J 9 bases, leaving 11 bases between the germline ends. The CDR3 protein is CASSISPEPSPLHF. CDR3 sequence (DNA): TGTGCCAGTAGTATATCCCCAGAGCCTTCACCCCTCCACTTT.

The V and J genes are TRBV9 and TRBJ1-2; unclear D gene. With 0 bases removed from V and 7 bases from J, the gap between germline ends came to 16 bases. Germline V lookup: CDR1 SGDLS, CDR2 YYNGEE. The CDR3 loop spans 15 amino acids. CDR3 sequence (DNA): TGTGCCAGCAGCGTAGTGTCCAACTTCGTGGGTGGCTACACCTTC. Its translation is CASSVVSNFVGGYTF.

The chain combines TRBV7-2 with TRBJ2-3; D uncertain. V dropped 3 bases and J dropped 4 bases, with 8 bases sitting between them. The CDR3 consists of 13 residues. Germline loops: CDR1 SGHTA, CDR2 FQGNSA. The CDR3 here is CASSFRRADTQYF. In DNA form, the CDR3 reads TGTGCCAGCAGCTTTAGGAGAGCAGATACGCAGTATTTT.

This clone has only one observation. The chain couples TRBV18 to TRBJ2-5; 8 bases are shared with TRBD1. This CDR3 spans 14 amino acids. V lost 4 bases to trimming and J lost 4 bases; unmatched junction nucleotides: 5. Germline lookup yields CDR1 KGHSH and CDR2 LQKENI. CDR3 region: CASSLGTGGETQYF. CDR3 DNA: TGTGCCAGCTCACTAGGGACAGGAGGAGAGACCCAGTACTTC.

V and J are TRBV2 and TRBJ2-4, with TRBD1 matching over 7 bases. V lost 0 bases to trimming and J lost 6 bases; unmatched junction nucleotides: 5. Looked up from germline, CDR1 is SNHLY and CDR2 is FYNNEI. The CDR3 is 15 amino acids. CDR3 DNA sequence: TGTGCCAGCAGTGAAGCGCAGGGGGTAGGAAACATTCAGTACTTC. Translation gives CASSEAQGVGNIQYF.

On this clone: At one end, the junction sequence differs from germline, possibly due to a read error. The CDR3 protein is CTSSLAGRSPLHF. The DNA of the CDR3 is TGTACCAGCAGCTTAGCTGGGCGGTCACCCCTCCACTTT. The chain has TRBV7-6 and TRBJ1-6; D is unclear. The CDR3 length is 13 residues. Germline CDR1 reads SGHVS; CDR2 reads FNYEAQ.

This chain uses TRBV4-1 with TRBJ1-3; the D is unclear. Germline V gene lookup returns CDR1 MGHRA and CDR2 YSYEKL. The V end lost 1 base, the J end lost 3 bases, and 7 bases lay between the germline ends. CDR3 size: 14 residues. CDR3 coding DNA: TGCGCCAGCAGCCAAGTTCGGGTTGGAAACACCATATATTTT. It encodes CASSQVRVGNTIYF.

The gene calls are TRBV5-5 and TRBJ2-5; 9 bases match TRBD1. Trimming cost V 4 bases and J 5 bases; bases outside gene matches: 12. The CDR3 totals 16 residues. The germline CDR1 and CDR2 sequences are SGHKS and YYEKEE (reference sequence). CDR3 coding DNA: TGTGCCAGCAGCAGGCCTACCGGGACAGGGCTTGAGACCCAGTACTTC. As protein: CASSRPTGTGLETQYF.